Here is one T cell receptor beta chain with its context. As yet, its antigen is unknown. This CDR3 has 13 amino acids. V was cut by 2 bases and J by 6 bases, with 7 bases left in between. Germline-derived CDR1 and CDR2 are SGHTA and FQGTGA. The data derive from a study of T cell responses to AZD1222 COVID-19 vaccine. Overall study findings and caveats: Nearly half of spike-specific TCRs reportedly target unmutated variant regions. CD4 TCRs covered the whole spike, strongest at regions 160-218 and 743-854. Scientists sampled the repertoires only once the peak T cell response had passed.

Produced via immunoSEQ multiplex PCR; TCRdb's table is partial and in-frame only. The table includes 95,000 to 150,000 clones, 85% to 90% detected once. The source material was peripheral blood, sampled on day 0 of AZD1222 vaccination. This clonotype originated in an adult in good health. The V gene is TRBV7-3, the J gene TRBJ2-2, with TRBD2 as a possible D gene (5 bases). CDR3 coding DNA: TGTGCCAGCAGCTTAGCGGGCGCCGGGGAGCTGTTTTTT. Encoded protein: CASSLAGAGELFF.